This is a list of T cell receptor beta chains from one sample in a study of cytomegalovirus exposure and HLA in healthy donors. Libraries were prepared by immunoSEQ multiplex PCR; TCRdb keeps only in-frame clonotypes and omits some of them. This sample carries 98,000 or so clones, approximately 77% of them seen once, and the ten largest clones take roughly 7.7%. The sequencing input was PBMCs. These TCRs come from a female donor in good health and CMV-seronegative. The CDR3 runs from the conserved cysteine through the conserved F or W. A D gene is named only where the DNA matches it firmly. Clone size appears in some rows only: once, few, many, or a class for an expanded clone.

clone_size,d_call,j_call,v_call,cdr3_aa,cdr3_nt
-,-,TRBJ1-6,TRBV5-4,CASSSPQGNNSPLHF,TGTGCCAGCAGCTCACCACAGGGAAATAATTCACCCCTCCACTTT
once,-,TRBJ1-4,TRBV11-2,CASSPGALLINEKLFF,TGTGCCAGCAGCCCAGGGGCCCTACTCATAAATGAAAAACTGTTTTTT
-,TRBD1,TRBJ2-7,TRBV29-1,CSVEASGTGGNYEQYF,TGCAGCGTTGAAGCGTCGGGGACAGGGGGCAACTACGAGCAGTACTTC
-,TRBD1,TRBJ1-4,TRBV15,CATSREGGQANEKLFF,TGTGCCACCAGCAGAGAGGGGGGACAGGCTAATGAAAAACTGTTTTTT
-,TRBD1,TRBJ2-1,TRBV4-2,CASSPPGQGNYNEQFF,TGTGCCAGCAGCCCACCGGGACAGGGTAACTACAATGAGCAGTTCTTC
-,-,TRBJ2-7,TRBV6-5,CASSDTLAYEQYF,TGTGCCAGCAGTGACACACTCGCCTACGAGCAGTACTTC
-,-,TRBJ1-4,TRBV5-1,CASSSSGTGGEKLFF,TGCGCCAGCTCCTCTTCAGGGACGGGAGGGGAAAAACTGTTTTTT
-,-,TRBJ2-1,TRBV7-9,CASSLVGTNEQFF,TGTGCCAGCAGCTTAGTCGGTACCAATGAGCAGTTCTTC
-,TRBD1,TRBJ1-1,TRBV6-5,CASSERRQGDEAFF,TGTGCCAGCAGTGAACGAAGACAGGGGGATGAAGCTTTCTTT
-,TRBD1,TRBJ1-1,TRBV5-1,CASSSGNTGTGGTEAFF,TGCGCCAGCAGCTCAGGGAATACCGGGACAGGGGGCACTGAAGCTTTCTTT
-,TRBD2,TRBJ2-7,TRBV7-6,CASSLAPSSSGGFYEQYF,TGTGCCAGCAGCTTAGCCCCTTCCAGTAGCGGGGGGTTCTACGAGCAGTACTTC
-,-,TRBJ1-2,TRBV2,CASSQQSNYGYTF,TGTGCCAGCAGCCAACAGAGTAACTATGGCTACACCTTC
-,TRBD2,TRBJ2-2,TRBV5-4,CASSFSSGGPTGELFF,TGTGCCAGCAGCTTTAGTAGCGGGGGGCCCACCGGGGAGCTGTTTTTT
few,TRBD1,TRBJ1-1,TRBV9,CASSARQGVGDTEAFF,TGTGCCAGCAGCGCGCGACAGGGGGTAGGGGACACTGAAGCTTTCTTT
-,TRBD2,TRBJ2-7,TRBV5-5,CASSTGGSYEQYF,TGTGCCAGTAGCACGGGAGGGTCCTACGAGCAGTACTTC
-,TRBD1,TRBJ1-2,TRBV29-1,CSVVDPDRGLNYGYTF,TGCAGCGTCGTGGATCCGGACAGGGGGCTGAACTATGGCTACACCTTC
-,-,TRBJ1-2,TRBV19,CASSAFERPRSYGYTF,TGTGCCAGTAGTGCCTTTGAAAGGCCGCGGAGCTATGGCTACACCTTC
-,-,TRBJ1-2,TRBV5-4,CASSLDSVYGYTF,TGTGCCAGCAGCTTGGACAGTGTCTATGGCTACACCTTC
-,TRBD2,TRBJ2-1,TRBV5-4,CASSLRLAGGPGYNEQFF,TGTGCCAGCAGCTTAAGACTAGCGGGAGGGCCAGGGTACAATGAGCAGTTCTTC
-,TRBD1,TRBJ1-2,TRBV7-2,CASSSRRGQGRVNYGYTF,TGTGCCAGCAGCTCCCGTAGGGGACAGGGGCGGGTTAACTATGGCTACACCTTC
-,TRBD1,TRBJ2-5,TRBV7-9,CSSSHGQGQETQYF,TGTTCCAGCAGCCATGGACAGGGGCAAGAGACCCAGTACTTC
-,TRBD1,TRBJ2-7,TRBV19,CASRPGQGHYEQYF,TGTGCCAGTAGGCCGGGACAGGGACACTACGAGCAGTACTTC
-,TRBD1,TRBJ1-2,TRBV18,CASSPRDRGLGYGYTF,TGTGCCAGCTCACCACGAGACAGGGGGCTCGGCTATGGCTACACCTTC
few,-,TRBJ1-2,TRBV28,CASYDRNYGYTF,TGTGCCAGCTATGACAGGAACTATGGCTACACCTTC
-,TRBD2,TRBJ2-1,TRBV5-1,CASRPGGAFLSSYNEQFF,TGCGCCAGCAGGCCCGGGGGGGCCTTTTTGAGCTCCTACAATGAGCAGTTCTTC
few,TRBD2,TRBJ2-1,TRBV5-1,CASSWGGAGGPIDEQFF,TGCGCCAGCAGTTGGGGTGGAGCGGGAGGGCCCATAGATGAGCAGTTCTTC
once,-,TRBJ2-7,TRBV6-5,CASSYADRLYEQYF,TGTGCCAGCAGTTACGCCGACAGGCTTTACGAGCAGTACTTC
-,TRBD1,TRBJ2-7,TRBV2,CASSTGTGGHSYEQYF,TGTGCCAGCAGTACCGGGACAGGGGGCCACTCCTACGAGCAGTACTTC
-,-,TRBJ1-2,TRBV5-6,CASSLTGYGYTF,TGTGCCAGCAGCTTGACAGGGTATGGCTACACCTTC
-,TRBD1,TRBJ1-1,TRBV5-8,CASSGWTGGNRMNTEAFF,TGTGCCAGCAGCGGGTGGACAGGGGGTAACCGTATGAACACTGAAGCTTTCTTT
-,-,TRBJ2-2,TRBV7-8,CASSPPRNTGELFF,TGTGCCAGCAGCCCCCCCCGTAACACCGGGGAGCTGTTTTTT
few,TRBD1,TRBJ1-5,TRBV27,CASTATGVGIGLRLNQPQHF,TGTGCCAGCACCGCTACAGGGGTAGGCATAGGCTTACGCCTCAATCAGCCCCAGCATTTT
-,TRBD2,TRBJ2-1,TRBV6-4,CASSEREYNEQFF,TGTGCCAGCAGTGAGCGGGAGTACAATGAGCAGTTCTTC
-,TRBD1,TRBJ2-1,TRBV10-3,CATSGQYNEQFF,TGTGCCACCTCGGGACAGTACAATGAGCAGTTCTTC
-,TRBD1,TRBJ1-2,TRBV30,CAYSGQGYGYTF,TGTGCCTACTCGGGACAGGGCTATGGCTACACCTTC
-,TRBD1,TRBJ2-1,TRBV6-1,CASSPRDRAYNEQFF,TGTGCCAGCAGCCCCCGGGACAGAGCCTACAATGAGCAGTTCTTC